The sequence of this T cell receptor (beta chain) was determined in a study of PD-1 blockade in classical Hodgkin lymphoma. The CDR3 length is 15 residues. Trimming removed 4 bases from V and 8 bases from J; junction bases left unmatched: 10. Germline loops: CDR1 LGHNA, CDR2 YNFKEQ. Each patient's relapse followed autologous stem cell transplantation, and brentuximab vedotin exposure varied. Magnetic negative selection was used to purify CD4+ T cells from PBMCs that had been thawed. TCRdb's table, derived via immunoSEQ multiplex PCR, lists solely in-frame clones and lacks some. The sample holds approximately 30,000 clones, around three quarters seen once.

V and J are TRBV4-2 and TRBJ2-1; 8 positions match TRBD1. Sequencing used CD4+ T cells from blood, obtained at baseline. The sequence came from a human donor with classical Hodgkin lymphoma. The CDR3 reads CASSPGQGADDEQFF. The CDR3 bases are TGTGCCAGCAGCCCAGGTCAGGGGGCGGACGATGAGCAGTTCTTC.